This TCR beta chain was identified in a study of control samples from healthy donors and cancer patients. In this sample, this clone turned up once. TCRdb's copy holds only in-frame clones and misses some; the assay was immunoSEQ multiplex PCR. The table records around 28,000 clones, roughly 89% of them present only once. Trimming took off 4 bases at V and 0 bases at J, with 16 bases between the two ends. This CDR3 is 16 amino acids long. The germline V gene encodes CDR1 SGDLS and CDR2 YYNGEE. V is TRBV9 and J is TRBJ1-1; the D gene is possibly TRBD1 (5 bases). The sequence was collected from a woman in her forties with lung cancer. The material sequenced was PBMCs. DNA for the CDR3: TGTGCCAGCAGCCCGAGCCCGACAGCCATGAACACTGAAGCTTTCTTT. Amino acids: CASSPSPTAMNTEAFF.